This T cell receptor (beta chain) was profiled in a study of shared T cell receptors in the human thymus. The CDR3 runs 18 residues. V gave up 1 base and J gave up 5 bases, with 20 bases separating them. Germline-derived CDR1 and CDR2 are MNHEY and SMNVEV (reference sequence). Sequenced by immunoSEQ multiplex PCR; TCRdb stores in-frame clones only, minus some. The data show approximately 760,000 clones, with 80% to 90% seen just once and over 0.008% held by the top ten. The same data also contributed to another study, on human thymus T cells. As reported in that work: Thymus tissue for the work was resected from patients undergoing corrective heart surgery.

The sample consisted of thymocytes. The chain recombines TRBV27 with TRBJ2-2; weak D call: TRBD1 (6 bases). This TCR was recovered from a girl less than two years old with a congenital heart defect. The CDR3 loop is CASSLCPQGRQGTGELFF. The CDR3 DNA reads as TGTGCCAGCAGTTTATGCCCCCAGGGGCGGCAGGGGACCGGGGAGCTGTTTTTT.